This TCR beta chain was found in a study of multiple sclerosis patients with progressive multifocal leukoencephalopathy. Overall study results and limits: Clones expanded at PML were already present before and during natalizumab.

Trimming removed 5 bases at V and 7 bases at J, with 15 bases between. Germline V lookup: CDR1 SGHAT, CDR2 FQNNGV. CDR3 length: 14 amino acids. As to time point: before natalizumab initiation. All PML patients were female, and all patients had earlier interferon beta. Repertoires were generated with immunoSEQ multiplex PCR, while TCRdb's copy carries only in-frame clones and drops some. This sample has 25,000 to 35,000 clones, with around 92% found just once. Note on this clone: Its specificity is not known.

The source material was PBMCs. The chain combines TRBV11-2 with TRBJ2-4; D unresolved. The sequence came from a man aged 25-45 years with multiple sclerosis. The CDR3, as DNA: TGTGCCAGCAGCCCTGGGCGGTTAGGGAACATTCAGTACTTC. Translation gives CASSPGRLGNIQYF.